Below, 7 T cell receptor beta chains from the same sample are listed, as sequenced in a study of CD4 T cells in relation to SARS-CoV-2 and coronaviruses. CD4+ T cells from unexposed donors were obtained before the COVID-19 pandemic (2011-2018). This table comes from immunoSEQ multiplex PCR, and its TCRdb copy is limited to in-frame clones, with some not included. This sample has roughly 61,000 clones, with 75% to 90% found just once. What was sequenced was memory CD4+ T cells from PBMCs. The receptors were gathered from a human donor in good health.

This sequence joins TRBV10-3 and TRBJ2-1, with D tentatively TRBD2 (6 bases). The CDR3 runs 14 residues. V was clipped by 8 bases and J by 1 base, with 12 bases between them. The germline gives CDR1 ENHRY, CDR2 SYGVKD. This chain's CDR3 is CAIQGGNSYNEQFF. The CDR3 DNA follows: TGTGCCATCCAAGGCGGGAATTCCTACAATGAGCAGTTCTTC.

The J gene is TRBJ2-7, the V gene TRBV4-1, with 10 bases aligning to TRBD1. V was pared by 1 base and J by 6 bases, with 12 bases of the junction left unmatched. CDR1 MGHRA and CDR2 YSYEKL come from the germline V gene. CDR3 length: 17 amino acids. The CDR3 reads CASSQAPLGTGVLEQYF. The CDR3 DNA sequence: TGCGCCAGCAGCCAAGCGCCCCTTGGGACAGGGGTTCTCGAGCAGTACTTC.

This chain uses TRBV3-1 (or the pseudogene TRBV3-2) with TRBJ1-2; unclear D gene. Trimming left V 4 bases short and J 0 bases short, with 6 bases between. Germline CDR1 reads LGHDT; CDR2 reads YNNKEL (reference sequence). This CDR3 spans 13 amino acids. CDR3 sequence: CASSPSSNYGYTF. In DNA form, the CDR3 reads TGTGCCAGCAGCCCCTCTTCTAACTATGGCTACACCTTC.

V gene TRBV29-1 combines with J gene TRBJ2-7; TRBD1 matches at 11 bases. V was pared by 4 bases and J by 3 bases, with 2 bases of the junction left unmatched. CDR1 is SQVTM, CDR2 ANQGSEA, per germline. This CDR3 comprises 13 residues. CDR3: CSVGGTGGYEQYF. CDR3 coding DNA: TGCAGCGTTGGGGGGACAGGGGGCTACGAGCAGTACTTC.

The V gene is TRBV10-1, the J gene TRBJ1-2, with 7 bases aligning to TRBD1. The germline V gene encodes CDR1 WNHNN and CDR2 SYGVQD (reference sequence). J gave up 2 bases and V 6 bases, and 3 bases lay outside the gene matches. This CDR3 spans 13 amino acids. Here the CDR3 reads CASSEGQNYGYTF. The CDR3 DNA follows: TGCGCCAGCAGCGAGGGACAGAACTATGGCTACACCTTC.

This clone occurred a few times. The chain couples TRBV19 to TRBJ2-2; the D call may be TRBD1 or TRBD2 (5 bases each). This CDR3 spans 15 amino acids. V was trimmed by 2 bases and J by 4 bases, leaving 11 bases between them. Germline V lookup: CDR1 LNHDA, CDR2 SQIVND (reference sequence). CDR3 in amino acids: CASSISQGPTGELFF. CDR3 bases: TGTGCCAGTAGTATATCGCAGGGACCCACCGGGGAGCTGTTTTTT.

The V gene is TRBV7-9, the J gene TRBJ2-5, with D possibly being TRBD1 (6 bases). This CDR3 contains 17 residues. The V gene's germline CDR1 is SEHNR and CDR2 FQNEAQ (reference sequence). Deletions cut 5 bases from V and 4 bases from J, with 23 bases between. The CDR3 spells CASSPEWGTSRGETQYF. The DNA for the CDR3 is TGTGCCAGCAGCCCCGAGTGGGGGACATCTCGAGGAGAGACCCAGTACTTC.